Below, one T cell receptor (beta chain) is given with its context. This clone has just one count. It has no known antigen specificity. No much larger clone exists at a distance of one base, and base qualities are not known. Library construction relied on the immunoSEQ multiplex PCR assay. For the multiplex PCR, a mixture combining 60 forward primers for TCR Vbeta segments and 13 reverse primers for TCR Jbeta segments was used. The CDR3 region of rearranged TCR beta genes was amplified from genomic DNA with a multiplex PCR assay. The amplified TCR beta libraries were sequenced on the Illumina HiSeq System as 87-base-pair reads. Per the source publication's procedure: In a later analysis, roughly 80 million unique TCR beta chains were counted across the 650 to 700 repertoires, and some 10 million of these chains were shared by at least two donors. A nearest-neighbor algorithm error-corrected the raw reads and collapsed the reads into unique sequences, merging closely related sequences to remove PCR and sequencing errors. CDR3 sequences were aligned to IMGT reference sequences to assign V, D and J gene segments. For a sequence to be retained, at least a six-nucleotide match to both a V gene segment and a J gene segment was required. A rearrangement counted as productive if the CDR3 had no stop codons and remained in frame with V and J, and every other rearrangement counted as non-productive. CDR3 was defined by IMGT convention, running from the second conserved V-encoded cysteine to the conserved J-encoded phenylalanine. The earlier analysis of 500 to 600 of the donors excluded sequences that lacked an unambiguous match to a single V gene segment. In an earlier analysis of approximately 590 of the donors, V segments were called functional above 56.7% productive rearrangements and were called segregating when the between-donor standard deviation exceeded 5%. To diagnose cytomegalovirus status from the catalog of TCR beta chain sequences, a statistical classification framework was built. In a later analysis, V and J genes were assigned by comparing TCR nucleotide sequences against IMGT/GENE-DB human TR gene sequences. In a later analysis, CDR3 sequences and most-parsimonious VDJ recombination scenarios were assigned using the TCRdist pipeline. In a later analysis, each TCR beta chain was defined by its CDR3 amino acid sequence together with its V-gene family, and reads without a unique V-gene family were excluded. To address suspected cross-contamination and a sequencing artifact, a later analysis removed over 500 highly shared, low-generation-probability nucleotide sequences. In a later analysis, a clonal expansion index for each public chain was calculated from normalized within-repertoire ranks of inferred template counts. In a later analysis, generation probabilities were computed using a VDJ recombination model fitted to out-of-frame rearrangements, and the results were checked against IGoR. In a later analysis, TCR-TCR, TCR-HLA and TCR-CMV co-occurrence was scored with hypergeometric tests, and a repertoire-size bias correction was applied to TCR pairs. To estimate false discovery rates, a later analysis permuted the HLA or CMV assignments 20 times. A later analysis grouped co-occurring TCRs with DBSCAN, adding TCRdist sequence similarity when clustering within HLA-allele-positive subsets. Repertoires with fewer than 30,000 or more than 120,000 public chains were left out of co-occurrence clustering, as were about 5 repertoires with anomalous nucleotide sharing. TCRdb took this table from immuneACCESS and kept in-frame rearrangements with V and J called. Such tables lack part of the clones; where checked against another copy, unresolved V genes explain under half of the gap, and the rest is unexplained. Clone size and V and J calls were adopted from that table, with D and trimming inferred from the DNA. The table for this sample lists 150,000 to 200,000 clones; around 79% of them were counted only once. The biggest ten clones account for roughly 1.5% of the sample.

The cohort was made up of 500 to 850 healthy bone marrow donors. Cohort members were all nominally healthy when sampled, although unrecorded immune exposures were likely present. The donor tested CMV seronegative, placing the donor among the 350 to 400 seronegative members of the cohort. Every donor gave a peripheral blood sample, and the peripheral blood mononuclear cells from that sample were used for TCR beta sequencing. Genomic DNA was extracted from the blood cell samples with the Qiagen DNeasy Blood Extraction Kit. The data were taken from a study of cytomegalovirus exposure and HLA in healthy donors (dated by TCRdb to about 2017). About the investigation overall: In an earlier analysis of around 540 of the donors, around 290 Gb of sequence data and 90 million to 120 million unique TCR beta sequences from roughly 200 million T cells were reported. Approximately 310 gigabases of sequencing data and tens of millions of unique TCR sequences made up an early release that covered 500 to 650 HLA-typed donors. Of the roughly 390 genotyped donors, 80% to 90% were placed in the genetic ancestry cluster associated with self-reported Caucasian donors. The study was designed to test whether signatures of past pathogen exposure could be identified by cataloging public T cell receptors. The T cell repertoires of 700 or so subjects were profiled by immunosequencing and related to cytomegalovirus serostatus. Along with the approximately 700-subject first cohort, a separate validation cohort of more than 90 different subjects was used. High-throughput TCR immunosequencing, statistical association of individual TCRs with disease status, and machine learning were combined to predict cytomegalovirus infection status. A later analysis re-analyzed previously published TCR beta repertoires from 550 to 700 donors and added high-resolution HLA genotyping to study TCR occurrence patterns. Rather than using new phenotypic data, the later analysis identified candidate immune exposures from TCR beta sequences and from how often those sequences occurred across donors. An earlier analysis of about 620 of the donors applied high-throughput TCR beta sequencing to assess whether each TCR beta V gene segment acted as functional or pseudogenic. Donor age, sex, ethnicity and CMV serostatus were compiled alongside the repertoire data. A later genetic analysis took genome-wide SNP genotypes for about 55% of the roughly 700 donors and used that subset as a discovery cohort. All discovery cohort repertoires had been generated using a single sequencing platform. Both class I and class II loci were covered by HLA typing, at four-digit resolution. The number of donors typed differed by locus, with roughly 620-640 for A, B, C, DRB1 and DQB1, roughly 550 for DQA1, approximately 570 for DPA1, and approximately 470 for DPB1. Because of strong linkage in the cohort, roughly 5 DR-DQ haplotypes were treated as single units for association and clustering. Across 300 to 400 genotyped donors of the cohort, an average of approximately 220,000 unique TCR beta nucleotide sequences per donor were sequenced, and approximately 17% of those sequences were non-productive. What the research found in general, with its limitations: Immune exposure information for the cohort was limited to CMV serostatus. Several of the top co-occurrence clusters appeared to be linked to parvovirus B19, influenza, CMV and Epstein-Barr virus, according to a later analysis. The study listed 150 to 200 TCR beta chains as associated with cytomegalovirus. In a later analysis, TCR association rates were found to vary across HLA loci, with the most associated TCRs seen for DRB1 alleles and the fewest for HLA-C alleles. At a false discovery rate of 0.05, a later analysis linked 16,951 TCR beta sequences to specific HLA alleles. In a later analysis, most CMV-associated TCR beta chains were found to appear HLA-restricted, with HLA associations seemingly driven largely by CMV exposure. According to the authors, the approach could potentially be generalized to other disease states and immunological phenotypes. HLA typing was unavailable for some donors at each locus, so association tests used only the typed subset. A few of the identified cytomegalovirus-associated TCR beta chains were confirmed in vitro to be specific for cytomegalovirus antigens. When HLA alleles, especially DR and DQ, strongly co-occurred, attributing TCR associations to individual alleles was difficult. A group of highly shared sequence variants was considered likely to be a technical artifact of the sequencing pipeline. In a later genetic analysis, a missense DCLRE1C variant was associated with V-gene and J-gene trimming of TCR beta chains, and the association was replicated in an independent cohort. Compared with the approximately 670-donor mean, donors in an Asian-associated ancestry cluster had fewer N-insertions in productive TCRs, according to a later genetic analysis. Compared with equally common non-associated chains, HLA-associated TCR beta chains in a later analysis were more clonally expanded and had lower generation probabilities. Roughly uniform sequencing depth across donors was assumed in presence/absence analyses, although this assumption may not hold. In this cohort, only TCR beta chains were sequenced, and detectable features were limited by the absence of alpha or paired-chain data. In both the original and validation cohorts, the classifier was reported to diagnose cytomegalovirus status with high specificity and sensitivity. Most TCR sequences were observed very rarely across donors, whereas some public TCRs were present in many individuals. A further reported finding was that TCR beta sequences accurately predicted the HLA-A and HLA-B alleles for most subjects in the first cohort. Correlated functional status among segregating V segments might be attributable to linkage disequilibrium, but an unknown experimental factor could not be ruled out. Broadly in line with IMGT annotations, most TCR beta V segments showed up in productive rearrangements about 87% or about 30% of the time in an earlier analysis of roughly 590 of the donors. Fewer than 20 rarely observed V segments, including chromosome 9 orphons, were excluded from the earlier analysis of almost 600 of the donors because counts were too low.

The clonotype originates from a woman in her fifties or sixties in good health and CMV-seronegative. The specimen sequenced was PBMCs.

The sequence in DNA is TGTGCCAGCAGTTTAGGACAGAACACTGAAGCTTTCTTT. The encoded protein is CASSLGQNTEAFF. Recombination linked TRBV27 to TRBJ1-1; the D segment could be TRBD1, given 5 matching bases. CDR1 and CDR2 are drawn from the germline V gene (reference sequence): MNHEY, SMNVEV. There are 13 amino acids in the CDR3, from cysteine to phenylalanine inclusive. The read is trimmed to its CDR3 DNA, 39 bases read in frame from base 1. The junction shows trimming of 2 bases on V and 1 base on J, plus 5 bases between the germline ends.